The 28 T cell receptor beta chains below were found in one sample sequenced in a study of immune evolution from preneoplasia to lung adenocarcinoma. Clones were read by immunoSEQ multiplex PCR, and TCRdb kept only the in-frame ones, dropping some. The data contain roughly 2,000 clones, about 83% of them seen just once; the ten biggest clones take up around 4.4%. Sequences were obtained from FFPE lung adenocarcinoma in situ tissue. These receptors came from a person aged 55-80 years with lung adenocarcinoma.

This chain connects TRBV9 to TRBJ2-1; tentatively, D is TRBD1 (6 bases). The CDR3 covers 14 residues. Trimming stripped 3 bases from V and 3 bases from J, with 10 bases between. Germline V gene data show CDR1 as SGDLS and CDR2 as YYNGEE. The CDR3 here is CASSGTDYYNEQFF. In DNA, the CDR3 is TGTGCCAGCAGCGGGACAGATTACTACAATGAGCAGTTCTTC.

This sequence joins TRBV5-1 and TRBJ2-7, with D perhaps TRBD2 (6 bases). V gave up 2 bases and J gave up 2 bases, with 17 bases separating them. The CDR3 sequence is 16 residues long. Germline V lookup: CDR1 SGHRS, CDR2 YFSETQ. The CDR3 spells CASSFGLGGKAYEQYF. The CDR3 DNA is TGCGCCAGCAGCTTTGGATTGGGGGGAAAAGCCTACGAGCAGTACTTC.

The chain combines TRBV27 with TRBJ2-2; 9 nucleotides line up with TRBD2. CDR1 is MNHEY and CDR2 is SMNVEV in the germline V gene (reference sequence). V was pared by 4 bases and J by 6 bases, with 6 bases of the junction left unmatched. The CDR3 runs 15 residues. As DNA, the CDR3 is TGTGCCAGCAGTTCACCTTCTAGCGGGGCCGGGGAGCTGTTTTTT. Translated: CASSSPSSGAGELFF.

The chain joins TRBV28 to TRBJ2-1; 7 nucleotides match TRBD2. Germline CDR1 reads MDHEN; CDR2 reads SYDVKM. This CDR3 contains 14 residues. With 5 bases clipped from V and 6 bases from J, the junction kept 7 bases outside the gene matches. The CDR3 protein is CASSRLAPRNEQFF. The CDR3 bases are TGTGCCAGCAGTCGACTAGCCCCCCGCAATGAGCAGTTCTTC.

The CDR3 region has the DNA TGTGCCAGCAGGAAGGGAGCCGAGCAGTACTTC. Translated, it gives CASRKGAEQYF. The rearrangement uses TRBV2 and TRBJ2-7; possibly TRBD2 for D (5 bases). The CDR3 is 11 amino acids. With 6 bases removed from V and 6 bases from J, the gap between germline ends came to 9 bases. The germline CDR1 and CDR2 sequences are SNHLY and FYNNEI. Supplemented by reference TRBV2 and TRBJ2-7, the full variable domain reads EPEVTQTPSHQVTQMGQEVILRCVPISNHLYFYWYRQILGQKVEFLVSFYNNEISEKSEIFDDQFSVERPDGSNFTLKIRSTKLEDSAMYFCASRKGAEQYFGPGTRLTVT.

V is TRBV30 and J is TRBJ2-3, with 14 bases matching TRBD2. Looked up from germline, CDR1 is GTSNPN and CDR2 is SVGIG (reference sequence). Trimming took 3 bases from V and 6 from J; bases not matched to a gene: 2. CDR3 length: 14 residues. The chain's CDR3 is CAWRTSGGVDTQYF. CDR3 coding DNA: TGTGCCTGGAGGACTAGCGGGGGGGTGGATACGCAGTATTTT.

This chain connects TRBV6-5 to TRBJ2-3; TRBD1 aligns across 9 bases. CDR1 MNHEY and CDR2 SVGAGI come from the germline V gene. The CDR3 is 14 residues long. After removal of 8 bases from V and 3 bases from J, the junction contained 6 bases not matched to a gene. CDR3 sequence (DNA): TGTGCCAGCGGGACAGGGCAGAGGACAGATACGCAGTATTTT. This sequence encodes CASGTGQRTDTQYF.

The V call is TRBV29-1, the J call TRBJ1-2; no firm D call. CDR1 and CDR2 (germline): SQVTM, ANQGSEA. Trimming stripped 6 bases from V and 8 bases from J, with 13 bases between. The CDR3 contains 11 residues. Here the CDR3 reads CSVYSVAGYTF. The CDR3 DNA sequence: TGCAGCGTCTACTCGGTGGCGGGCTACACCTTC. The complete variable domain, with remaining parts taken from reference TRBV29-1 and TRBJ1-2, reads SAVISQKPSRDICQRGTSLTIQCQVDSQVTMMFWYRQQPGQSLTLIATANQGSEATYESGFVIDKFPISRPNLTFSTLTVSNMSPEDSSIYLCSVYSVAGYTFGSGTRLTVV.

DNA for the CDR3: TGCGCCAGCAGCTCGCAGGGGGCGATAACTGAAGCTTTCTTT. Protein product: CASSSQGAITEAFF. This chain joins TRBV5-1 and TRBJ1-1; TRBD1 agrees at 8 bases. J gave up 5 bases and V 3 bases, and 6 bases lay outside the gene matches. CDR3 size: 14 residues. The V gene's germline CDR1 is SGHRS and CDR2 YFSETQ.

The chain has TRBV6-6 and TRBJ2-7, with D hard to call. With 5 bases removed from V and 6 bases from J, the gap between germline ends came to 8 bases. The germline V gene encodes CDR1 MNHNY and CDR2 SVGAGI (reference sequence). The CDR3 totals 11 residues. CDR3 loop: CASSTTSEQYF. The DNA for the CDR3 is TGTGCCAGCAGTACTACCTCCGAGCAGTACTTC.

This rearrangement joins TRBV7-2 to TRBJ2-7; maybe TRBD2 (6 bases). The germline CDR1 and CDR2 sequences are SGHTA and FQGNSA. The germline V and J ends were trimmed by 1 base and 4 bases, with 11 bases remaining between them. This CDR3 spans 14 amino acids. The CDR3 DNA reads TGTGCCAGCAGCTTAGGGGCTAGCGCGTACGAGCAGTACTTC. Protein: CASSLGASAYEQYF.

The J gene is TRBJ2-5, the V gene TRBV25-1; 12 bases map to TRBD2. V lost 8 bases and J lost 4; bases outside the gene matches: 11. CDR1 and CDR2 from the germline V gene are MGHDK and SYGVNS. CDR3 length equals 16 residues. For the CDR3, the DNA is TGTGCCAGCCGTGTCTGGCTAGCGGGAGGGCTAGAGACCCAGTACTTC. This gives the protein CASRVWLAGGLETQYF.

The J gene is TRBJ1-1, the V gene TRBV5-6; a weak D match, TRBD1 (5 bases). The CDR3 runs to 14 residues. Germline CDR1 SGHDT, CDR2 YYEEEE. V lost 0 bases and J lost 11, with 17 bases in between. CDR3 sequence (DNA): TGTGCCAGCAGCTTGGAATCCTACAGGCTCACGGCTTTCTTT. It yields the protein CASSLESYRLTAFF.

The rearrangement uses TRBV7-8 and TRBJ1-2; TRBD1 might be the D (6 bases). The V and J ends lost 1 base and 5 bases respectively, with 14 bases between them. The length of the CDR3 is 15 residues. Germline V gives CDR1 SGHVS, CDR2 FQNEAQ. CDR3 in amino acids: CASSLVGTPGYGYTF. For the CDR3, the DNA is TGTGCCAGCAGCTTAGTTGGGACACCCGGTTATGGCTACACCTTC.

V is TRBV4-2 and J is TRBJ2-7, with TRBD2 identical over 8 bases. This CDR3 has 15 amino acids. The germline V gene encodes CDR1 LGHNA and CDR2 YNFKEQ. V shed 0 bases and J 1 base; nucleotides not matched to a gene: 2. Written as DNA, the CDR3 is TGTGCCAGCAGCCAAGAGGGGACTAGGTCCTACGAGCAGTACTTC. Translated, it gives CASSQEGTRSYEQYF.

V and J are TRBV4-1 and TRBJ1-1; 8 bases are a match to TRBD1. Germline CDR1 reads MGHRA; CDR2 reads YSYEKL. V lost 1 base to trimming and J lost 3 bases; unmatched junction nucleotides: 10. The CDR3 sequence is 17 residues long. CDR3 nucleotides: TGCGCCAGCAGCCAAGTGCAGACAGGGGCGAGGGACACTGAAGCTTTCTTT. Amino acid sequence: CASSQVQTGARDTEAFF.

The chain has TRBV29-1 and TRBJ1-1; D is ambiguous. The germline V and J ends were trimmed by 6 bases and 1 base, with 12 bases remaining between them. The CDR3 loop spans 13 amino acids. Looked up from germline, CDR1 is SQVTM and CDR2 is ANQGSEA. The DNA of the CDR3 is TGCAGCGTCGCAACCGGGAGGAACACTGAAGCTTTCTTT. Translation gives CSVATGRNTEAFF.

This CDR3 is CASSLKQGRETQYF. CDR3 bases: TGCGCCAGCAGCCTAAAACAGGGTCGGGAGACCCAGTACTTC. V usage is TRBV5-1 and J usage is TRBJ2-5; a weak D match, TRBD1 (6 bases). Trimming cost V 4 bases and J 5 bases, with 15 bases left between them. The CDR3 has 14 residues. Looked up from germline, CDR1 is SGHRS and CDR2 is YFSETQ.

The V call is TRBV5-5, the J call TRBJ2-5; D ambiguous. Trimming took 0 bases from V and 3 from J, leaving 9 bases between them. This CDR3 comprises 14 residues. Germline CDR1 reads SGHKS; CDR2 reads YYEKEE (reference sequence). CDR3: CASSLGPWEETQYF. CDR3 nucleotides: TGTGCCAGCAGCTTGGGGCCGTGGGAAGAGACCCAGTACTTC.

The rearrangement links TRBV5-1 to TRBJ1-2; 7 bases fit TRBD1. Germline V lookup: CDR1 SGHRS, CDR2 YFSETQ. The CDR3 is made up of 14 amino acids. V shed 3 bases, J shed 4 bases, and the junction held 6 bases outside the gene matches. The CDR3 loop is CASSWGTDFYGYTF. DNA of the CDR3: TGCGCCAGCAGCTGGGGGACAGACTTCTATGGCTACACCTTC. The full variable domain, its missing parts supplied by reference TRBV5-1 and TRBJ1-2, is KAGVTQTPRYLIKTRGQQVTLSCSPISGHRSVSWYQQTPGQGLQFLFEYFSETQRNKGNFPGRFSGRQFSNSRSEMNVSTLELGDSALYLCASSWGTDFYGYTFGSGTRLTVV.

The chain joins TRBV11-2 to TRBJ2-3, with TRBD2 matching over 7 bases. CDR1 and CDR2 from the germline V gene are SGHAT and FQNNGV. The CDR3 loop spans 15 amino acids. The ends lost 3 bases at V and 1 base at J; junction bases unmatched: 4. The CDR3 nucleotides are TGTGCCAGCAGCTTCCAGGGAGGGGGCACAGATACGCAGTATTTT. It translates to CASSFQGGGTDTQYF.

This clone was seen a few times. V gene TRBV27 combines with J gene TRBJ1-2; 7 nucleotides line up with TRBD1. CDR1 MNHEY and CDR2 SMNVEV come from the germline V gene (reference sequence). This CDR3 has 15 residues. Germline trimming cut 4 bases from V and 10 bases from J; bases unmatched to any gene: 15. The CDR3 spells CASSSFRGGRMLYTF. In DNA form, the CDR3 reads TGTGCCAGCAGTTCATTTCGAGGGGGCCGTATGCTCTACACCTTC.

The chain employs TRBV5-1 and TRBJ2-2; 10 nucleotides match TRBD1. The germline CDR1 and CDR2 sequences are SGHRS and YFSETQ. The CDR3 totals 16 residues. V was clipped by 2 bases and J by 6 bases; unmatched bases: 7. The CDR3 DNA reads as TGCGCCAGCAGCTTAGGGACAGGGGAGCCATCCGGGGAGCTGTTTTTT. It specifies CASSLGTGEPSGELFF.

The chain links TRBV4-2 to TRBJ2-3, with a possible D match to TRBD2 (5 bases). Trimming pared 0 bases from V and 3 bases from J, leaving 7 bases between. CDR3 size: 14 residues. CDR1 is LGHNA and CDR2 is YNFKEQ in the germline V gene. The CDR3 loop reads CASSQDEGTDTQYF. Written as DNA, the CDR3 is TGTGCCAGCAGCCAAGATGAGGGAACAGATACGCAGTATTTT.

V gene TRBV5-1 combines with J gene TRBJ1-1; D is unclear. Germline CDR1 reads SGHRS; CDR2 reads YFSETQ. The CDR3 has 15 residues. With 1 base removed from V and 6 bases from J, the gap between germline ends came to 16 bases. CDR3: CASSLLEDLFPEAFF. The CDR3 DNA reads TGCGCCAGCAGCTTGCTCGAGGACCTTTTCCCTGAAGCTTTCTTT.

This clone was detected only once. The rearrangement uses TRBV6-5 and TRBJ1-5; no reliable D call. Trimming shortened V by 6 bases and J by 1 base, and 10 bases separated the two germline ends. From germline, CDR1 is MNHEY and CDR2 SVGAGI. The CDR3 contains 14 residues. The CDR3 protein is CASRDGNSNQPQHF. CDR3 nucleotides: TGTGCCAGCAGGGACGGTAACAGCAATCAGCCCCAGCATTTT.

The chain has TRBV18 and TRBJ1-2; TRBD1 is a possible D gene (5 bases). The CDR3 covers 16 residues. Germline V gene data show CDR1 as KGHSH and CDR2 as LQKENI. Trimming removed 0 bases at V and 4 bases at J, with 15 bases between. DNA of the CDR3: TGTGCCAGCTCACCACCGCGGCAGGGCTCGGGCTATGGCTACACCTTC. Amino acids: CASSPPRQGSGYGYTF.

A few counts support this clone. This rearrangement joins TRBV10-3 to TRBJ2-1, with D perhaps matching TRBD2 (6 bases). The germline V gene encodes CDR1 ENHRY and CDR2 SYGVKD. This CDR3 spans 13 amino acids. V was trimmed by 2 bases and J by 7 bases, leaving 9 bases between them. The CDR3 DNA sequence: TGTGCCATCAGTGAGGGAGGGTGGAATGAGCAGTTCTTC. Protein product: CAISEGGWNEQFF.